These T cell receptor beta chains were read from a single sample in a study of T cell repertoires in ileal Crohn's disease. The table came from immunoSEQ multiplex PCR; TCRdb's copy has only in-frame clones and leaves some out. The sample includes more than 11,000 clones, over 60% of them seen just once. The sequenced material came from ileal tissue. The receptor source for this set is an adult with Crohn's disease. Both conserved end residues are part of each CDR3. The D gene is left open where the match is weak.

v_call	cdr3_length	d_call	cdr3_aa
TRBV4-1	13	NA	CASSQDLGARPFF
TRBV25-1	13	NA	CASARDTSYEQYF
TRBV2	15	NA	CASSDSGVREETQYF
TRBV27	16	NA	CASSLQGVSYNSPLHF
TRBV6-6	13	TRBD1	CASSYLGQGQAFF
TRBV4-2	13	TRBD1	CASSRDSYTEAFF
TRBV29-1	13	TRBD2	CSAWGLATDTQYF
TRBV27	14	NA	CASSLFGRRYEQYF
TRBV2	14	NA	CASSGGGGSDTQYF
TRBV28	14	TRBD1	CASAAPGQAYEQYF
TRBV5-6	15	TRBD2	CASSKKLAGGETQYF